These 17 T cell receptor beta chains were all obtained from the same sample, sequenced in a study of cytomegalovirus exposure and HLA in healthy donors. Amplification used 60 Vbeta primers and 13 Jbeta primers. This table comes from immunoSEQ multiplex PCR, and its TCRdb copy is limited to in-frame clones, with some not included. The sample shows some 160,000 clones, 9.4% of them seen only once. The source material was PBMCs. These receptor sequences come from a male donor in good health and CMV-seronegative.

In this sample, this clone turned up a few times. This chain uses TRBV11-2 with TRBJ1-1; a weak D match, TRBD1 (6 bases). Trimming removed 5 bases from V and 2 bases from J, with 18 bases in between. The CDR3 length is 16 residues. CDR1 and CDR2 (germline): SGHAT, FQNNGV. This CDR3 is CASSPGRGVGNTEAFF. Written as DNA, the CDR3 is TGTGCCAGCAGCCCCGGCAGGGGAGTTGGTAACACTGAAGCTTTCTTT.

In this sample, this clone turned up a few times. V usage is TRBV9 and J usage is TRBJ2-3; D is unclear. The CDR3 loop spans 15 amino acids. The V gene lost 3 bases and the J gene lost 2 bases, with 13 bases spanning the gap. The V gene's germline CDR1 is SGDLS and CDR2 YYNGEE. This CDR3 is CASSELSRPTDTQYF. CDR3 coding DNA: TGTGCCAGCAGCGAGCTTAGCCGTCCCACAGATACGCAGTATTTT.

This chain connects TRBV29-1 to TRBJ1-1; 7 nucleotides line up with TRBD1. The germline gives CDR1 SQVTM, CDR2 ANQGSEA. Trimming cost V 6 bases and J 4 bases; bases outside gene matches: 5. The CDR3 is 12 residues long. The CDR3 region has the DNA TGCAGCGTCGCACAGGGGTCCACTGAAGCTTTCTTT. Translated, it gives CSVAQGSTEAFF.

This rearrangement joins TRBV7-9 to TRBJ1-3; D is unclear. Germline-derived CDR1 and CDR2 are SEHNR and FQNEAQ (reference sequence). Deletions cut 11 bases from V and 0 bases from J, with 8 bases between. The CDR3 has 12 amino acids. For the CDR3, the DNA is TGTGCCCCCGAGGGCTCTGGAAACACCATATATTTT. Its protein is CAPEGSGNTIYF. Based on the CDR3 plus reference TRBV7-9 and TRBJ1-3, the full variable domain is DTGVSQNPRHKITKRGQNVTFRCDPISEHNRLYWYRQTLGQGPEFLTYFQNEAQLEKSRLLSDRFSAERPKGSFSTLEIQRTEQGDSAMYLCAPEGSGNTIYFGEGSWLTVV.

This clone was counted only a few times. J is TRBJ2-6 and V is TRBV9, with a possible D match to TRBD1 (6 bases). Germline V CDR1 and CDR2: SGDLS, YYNGEE. V lost 4 bases, J lost 4 bases, and 15 bases lay in between. The CDR3 consists of 16 residues. The CDR3 DNA is TGTGCCAGCAGCCCGTGGGGGCATCAAGGGGCCAACGTCCTGACTTTC. Protein product: CASSPWGHQGANVLTF.

This chain uses TRBV19 with TRBJ2-5; perhaps TRBD2 as D (6 bases). The CDR3 sequence is 13 residues long. Germline V gene lookup returns CDR1 LNHDA and CDR2 SQIVND (reference sequence). V was clipped by 0 bases and J by 5 bases, with 7 bases between them. The CDR3 DNA sequence: TGTGCCAGTAGTATAGATGGGAGGGAGACCCAGTACTTC. This codes for CASSIDGRETQYF.

The chain employs TRBV6-4 and TRBJ2-1; 9 bases agree with TRBD2. V lost 2 bases to trimming and J lost 6 bases; unmatched junction nucleotides: 2. The CDR3 has 14 amino acids. CDR1 and CDR2 from the germline V gene are MRHNA and SNTAGT. CDR3 sequence (DNA): TGTGCCAGCAGTGACGGCGGGAGGGCCAATGAGCAGTTCTTC. Protein: CASSDGGRANEQFF.

This clone was observed a few times. V gene TRBV19 combines with J gene TRBJ2-7, with D possibly being TRBD2 (6 bases). Germline V gene data show CDR1 as LNHDA and CDR2 as SQIVND (reference sequence). The V end was cut by 4 bases, the J end by 3 bases, with 10 bases between. The CDR3 extends over 13 amino acids. This CDR3 reads CASSSGALYEQYF. Written as DNA, the CDR3 is TGTGCCAGTAGTAGCGGGGCCCTCTACGAGCAGTACTTC. Using reference TRBV19 and TRBJ2-7 for the parts outside the CDR3, the full variable domain is DGGITQSPKYLFRKEGQNVTLSCEQNLNHDAMYWYRQDPGQGLRLIYYSQIVNDFQKGDIAEGYSVSREKKESFPLTVTSAQKNPTAFYLCASSSGALYEQYFGPGTRLTVT.

A few counts support this clone. The chain uses TRBV5-1 and TRBJ1-2; 11 positions agree with TRBD1. CDR3 size: 13 residues. Germline V gene lookup returns CDR1 SGHRS and CDR2 YFSETQ. Trimming at V came to 3 bases and at J to 6 bases, leaving 1 base not matched to a gene. Here the CDR3 reads CASSWGQGDGYTF. The CDR3 DNA sequence: TGCGCCAGCAGCTGGGGACAGGGGGATGGCTACACCTTC. The full variable domain, in which reference TRBV5-1 and TRBJ1-2 provide the parts outside the CDR3, is KAGVTQTPRYLIKTRGQQVTLSCSPISGHRSVSWYQQTPGQGLQFLFEYFSETQRNKGNFPGRFSGRQFSNSRSEMNVSTLELGDSALYLCASSWGQGDGYTFGSGTRLTVV.

This clone came up a few times. J is TRBJ2-7 and V is TRBV20-1, with a tentative D call TRBD2 (7 bases). CDR3 length: 11 residues. V lost 5 bases and J 6 bases, leaving 11 bases between the germline ends. CDR1 and CDR2 (germline): DFQATT, SNEGSKA (reference sequence). CDR3 in amino acids: CSAAGAAEQYF. The CDR3 DNA is TGCAGTGCTGCGGGGGCGGCCGAGCAGTACTTC.

This clone was observed a few times. The V gene is TRBV11-2, the J gene TRBJ2-7; 10 bases match TRBD2. With V trimmed by 2 bases and J by 0 bases, 1 base remained unmatched. This CDR3 spans 15 amino acids. CDR1 is SGHAT and CDR2 is FQNNGV in the germline V gene. In DNA, the CDR3 is TGTGCCAGCAGCTTAAGCGGGAGGGCCTCCTACGAGCAGTACTTC. Its protein product is CASSLSGRASYEQYF.

This clone occurred a few times. The CDR3 protein is CASSLGRGPNQPQHF. The DNA of the CDR3 is TGTGCCAGCAGCTTAGGAAGGGGGCCTAATCAGCCCCAGCATTTT. The chain employs TRBV28 and TRBJ1-5; 7 positions match TRBD1. V lost 6 bases and J lost 4; bases outside the gene matches: 9. The CDR3 length is 15 residues. CDR1 and CDR2 from the germline V gene are MDHEN and SYDVKM.

The table lists this clone with a few counts. This chain joins TRBV19 and TRBJ2-2; D not certain. This CDR3 spans 12 amino acids. V shed 9 bases and J shed 4 bases, with 9 bases lying between them. CDR1 LNHDA and CDR2 SQIVND come from the germline V gene (reference sequence). The CDR3 protein is CASLAVTGELFF. In nucleotides, the CDR3 is TGTGCCAGCCTGGCGGTCACCGGGGAGCTGTTTTTT.

This clone occurred a few times. V gene TRBV18 combines with J gene TRBJ2-3; D is perhaps TRBD2 (6 bases). The CDR3 is 15 amino acids. Trimming left V 0 bases short and J 0 bases short, with 7 bases between. CDR1 and CDR2 (germline): KGHSH, LQKENI. The CDR3 sequence is CASSPPGTSTDTQYF. Written as DNA, the CDR3 is TGTGCCAGCTCACCACCCGGGACTAGCACAGATACGCAGTATTTT.

This clone occurred a few times. The CDR3 loop is CASSIDRPVTNYGYTF. The CDR3 region has the DNA TGTGCCAGTAGTATAGATCGCCCAGTCACTAACTATGGCTACACCTTC. The chain carries TRBV19 and TRBJ1-2; no definite D call. The V gene's germline CDR1 is LNHDA and CDR2 SQIVND (reference sequence). The CDR3 spans 16 residues. Trimming pared 0 bases from V and 0 bases from J, leaving 11 bases between.

This clone was seen a handful of times. The chain has TRBV5-1 and TRBJ2-7; tentatively, D is TRBD2 (6 bases). The CDR3 extends over 14 amino acids. Looked up from germline, CDR1 is SGHRS and CDR2 is YFSETQ. Trimming cost V 5 bases and J 5 bases, with 17 bases left between them. The CDR3 spells CASSQGLSGHEQYF. Written as DNA, the CDR3 is TGCGCCAGCAGTCAGGGACTCTCTGGCCACGAGCAGTACTTC.

This clone came up a few times. CDR3 sequence (DNA): TGTGCCAGCAGCTTGGGGGACAGGGGATACGAGCAGTACTTC. This encodes CASSLGDRGYEQYF. This chain uses TRBV5-6 with TRBJ2-7, with TRBD1 matching over 10 bases. Per the germline V gene, CDR1 is SGHDT and CDR2 is YYEEEE. With 0 bases clipped from V and 4 bases from J, the junction kept 1 base outside the gene matches. The CDR3 consists of 14 residues.